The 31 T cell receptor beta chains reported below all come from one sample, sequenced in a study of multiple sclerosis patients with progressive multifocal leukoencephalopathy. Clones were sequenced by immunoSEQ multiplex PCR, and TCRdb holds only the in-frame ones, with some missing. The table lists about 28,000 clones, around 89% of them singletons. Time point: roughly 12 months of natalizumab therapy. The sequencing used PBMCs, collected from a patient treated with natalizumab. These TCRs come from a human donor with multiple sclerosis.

The CDR3 DNA reads TGTGCCAGCAGACTTAGACAGGGAACCGCTCTTACTTCAAAAAGAGTTCAGTACTTC. This translates into CASRLRQGTALTSKRVQYF. The chain has TRBV2 and TRBJ2-4; 7 nucleotides align to TRBD1. This CDR3 is built from 19 residues. Trimming cost V 6 bases and J 11 bases; bases outside gene matches: 28. CDR1 is SNHLY and CDR2 is FYNNEI in the germline V gene.

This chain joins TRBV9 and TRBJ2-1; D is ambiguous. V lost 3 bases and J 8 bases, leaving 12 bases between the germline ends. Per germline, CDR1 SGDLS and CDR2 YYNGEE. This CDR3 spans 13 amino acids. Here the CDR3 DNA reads TGTGCCAGCAGCGCGGACCCAGTTGATGAGCAGTTCTTC. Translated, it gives CASSADPVDEQFF.

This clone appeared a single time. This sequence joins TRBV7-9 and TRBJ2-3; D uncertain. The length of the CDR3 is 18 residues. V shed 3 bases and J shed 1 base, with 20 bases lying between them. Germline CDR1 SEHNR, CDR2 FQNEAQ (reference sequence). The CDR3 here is CASSFGTTLSARTDTQYF. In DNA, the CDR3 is TGTGCCAGCAGCTTTGGAACGACTCTTTCGGCGCGCACAGATACGCAGTATTTT. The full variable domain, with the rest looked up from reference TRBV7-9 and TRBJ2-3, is DTGVSQNPRHKITKRGQNVTFRCDPISEHNRLYWYRQTLGQGPEFLTYFQNEAQLEKSRLLSDRFSAERPKGSFSTLEIQRTEQGDSAMYLCASSFGTTLSARTDTQYFGPGTRLTVL.

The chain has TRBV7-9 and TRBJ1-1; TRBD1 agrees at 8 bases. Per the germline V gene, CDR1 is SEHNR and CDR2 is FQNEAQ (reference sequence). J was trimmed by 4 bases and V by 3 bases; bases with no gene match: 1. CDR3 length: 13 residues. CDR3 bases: TGTGCCAGCAGCTTCGACAGGGGCACTGAAGCTTTCTTT. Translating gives CASSFDRGTEAFF.

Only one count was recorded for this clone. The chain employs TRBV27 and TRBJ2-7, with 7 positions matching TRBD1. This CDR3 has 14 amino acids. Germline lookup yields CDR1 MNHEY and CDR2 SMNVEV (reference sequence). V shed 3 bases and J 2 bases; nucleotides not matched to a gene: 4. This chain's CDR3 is CASSFGTDTYEQYF. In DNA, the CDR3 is TGTGCCAGCAGTTTCGGGACAGATACCTACGAGCAGTACTTC.

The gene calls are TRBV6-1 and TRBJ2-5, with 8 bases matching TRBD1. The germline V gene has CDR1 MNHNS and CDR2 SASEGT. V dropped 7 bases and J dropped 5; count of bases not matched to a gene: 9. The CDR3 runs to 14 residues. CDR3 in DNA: TGTGCCAGCAACCGGGACAGGATTTATGAGACCCAGTACTTC. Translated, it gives CASNRDRIYETQYF.

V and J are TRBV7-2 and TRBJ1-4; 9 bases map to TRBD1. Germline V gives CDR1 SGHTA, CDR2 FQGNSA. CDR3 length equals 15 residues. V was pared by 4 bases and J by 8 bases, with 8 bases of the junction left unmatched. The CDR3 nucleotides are TGTGCCAGCAGCTCCACAGGGGGCTGGAGGGAAAAACTGTTTTTT. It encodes CASSSTGGWREKLFF.

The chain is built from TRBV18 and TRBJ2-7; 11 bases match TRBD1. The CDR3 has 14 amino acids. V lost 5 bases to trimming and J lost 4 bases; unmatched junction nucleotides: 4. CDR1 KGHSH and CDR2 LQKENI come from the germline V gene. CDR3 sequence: CASSGQGAPYEQYF. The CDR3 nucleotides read TGTGCCAGCTCAGGACAGGGGGCGCCTTACGAGCAGTACTTC.

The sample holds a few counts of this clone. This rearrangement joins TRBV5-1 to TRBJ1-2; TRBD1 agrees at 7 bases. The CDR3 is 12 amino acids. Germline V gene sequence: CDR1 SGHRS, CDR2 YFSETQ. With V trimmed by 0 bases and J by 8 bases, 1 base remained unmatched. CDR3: CASSLDRGGYTF. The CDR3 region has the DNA TGCGCCAGCAGCTTGGACAGGGGAGGCTACACCTTC.

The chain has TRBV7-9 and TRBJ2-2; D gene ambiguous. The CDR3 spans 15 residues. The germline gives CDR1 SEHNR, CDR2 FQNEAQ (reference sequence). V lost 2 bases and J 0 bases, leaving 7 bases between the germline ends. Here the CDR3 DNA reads TGTGCCAGCAGCTTATCCCCAACGAACACCGGGGAGCTGTTTTTT. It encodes CASSLSPTNTGELFF.

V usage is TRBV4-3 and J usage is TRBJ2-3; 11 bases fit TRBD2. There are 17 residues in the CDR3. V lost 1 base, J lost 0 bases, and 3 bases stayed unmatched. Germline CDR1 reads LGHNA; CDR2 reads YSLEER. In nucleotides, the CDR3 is TGCGCCAGCAGCCAAGGACTAGCGGGGAGAAGCACAGATACGCAGTATTTT. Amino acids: CASSQGLAGRSTDTQYF.

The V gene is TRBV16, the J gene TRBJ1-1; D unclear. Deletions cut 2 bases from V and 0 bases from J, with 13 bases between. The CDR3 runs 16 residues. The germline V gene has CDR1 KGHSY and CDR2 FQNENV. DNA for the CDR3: TGTGCCAGCAGCCAAGACTGGGCGAATTTGAACACTGAAGCTTTCTTT. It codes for CASSQDWANLNTEAFF.

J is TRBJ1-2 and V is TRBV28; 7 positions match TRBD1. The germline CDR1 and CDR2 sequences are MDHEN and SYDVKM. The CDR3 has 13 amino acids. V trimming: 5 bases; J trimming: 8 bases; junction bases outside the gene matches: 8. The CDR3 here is CASSPDRAGGYTF. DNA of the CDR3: TGTGCCAGCAGTCCCGACAGGGCTGGGGGCTACACCTTC.

CDR3 residues: CASGLARTGVAFF. CDR3 DNA: TGTGCTAGTGGTTTGGCCCGAACAGGGGTGGCTTTCTTT. The chain joins TRBV12-5 to TRBJ1-1, with 7 bases lining up with TRBD1. V lost 1 base, J lost 11 bases, and 7 bases stayed unmatched. This CDR3 is 13 amino acids long. Germline lookup yields CDR1 LGHNT and CDR2 FRNRAP.

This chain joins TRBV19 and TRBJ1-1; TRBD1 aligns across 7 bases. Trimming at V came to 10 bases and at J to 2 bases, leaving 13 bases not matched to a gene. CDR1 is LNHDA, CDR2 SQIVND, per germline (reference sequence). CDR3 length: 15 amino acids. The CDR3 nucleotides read TGTGCCACCCTAGCGAGCGGGACAGCTAACACTGAAGCTTTCTTT. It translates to CATLASGTANTEAFF.

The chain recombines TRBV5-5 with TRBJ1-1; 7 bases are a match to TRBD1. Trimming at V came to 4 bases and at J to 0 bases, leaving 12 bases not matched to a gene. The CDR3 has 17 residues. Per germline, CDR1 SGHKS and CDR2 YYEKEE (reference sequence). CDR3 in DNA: TGTGCCAGCAGCAGGCGGACAGGACCGCTCTTGAACACTGAAGCTTTCTTT. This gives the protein CASSRRTGPLLNTEAFF.

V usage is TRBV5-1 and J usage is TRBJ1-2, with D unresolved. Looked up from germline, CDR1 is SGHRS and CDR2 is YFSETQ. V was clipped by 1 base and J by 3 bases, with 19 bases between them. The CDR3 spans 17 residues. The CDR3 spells CASSLTVGRNEYYGYTF. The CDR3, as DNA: TGCGCCAGCAGCTTGACGGTGGGTCGAAATGAATACTATGGCTACACCTTC. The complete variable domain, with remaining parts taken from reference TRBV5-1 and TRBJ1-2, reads KAGVTQTPRYLIKTRGQQVTLSCSPISGHRSVSWYQQTPGQGLQFLFEYFSETQRNKGNFPGRFSGRQFSNSRSEMNVSTLELGDSALYLCASSLTVGRNEYYGYTFGSGTRLTVV.

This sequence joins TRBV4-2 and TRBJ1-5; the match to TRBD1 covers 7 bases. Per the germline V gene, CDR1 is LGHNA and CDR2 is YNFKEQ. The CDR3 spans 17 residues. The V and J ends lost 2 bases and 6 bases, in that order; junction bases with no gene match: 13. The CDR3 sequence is CASSQKTGAGVTQPQHF. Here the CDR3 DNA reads TGTGCCAGCAGCCAAAAAACAGGGGCGGGGGTTACTCAGCCCCAGCATTTT.

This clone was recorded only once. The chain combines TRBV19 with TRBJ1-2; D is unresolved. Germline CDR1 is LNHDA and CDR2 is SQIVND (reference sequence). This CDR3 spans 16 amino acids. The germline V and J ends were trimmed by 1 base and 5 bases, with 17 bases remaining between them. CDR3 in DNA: TGTGCCAGTAGTATAGTTTTCTCAGCCCGCCAGTATGGCTACACCTTC. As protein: CASSIVFSARQYGYTF.

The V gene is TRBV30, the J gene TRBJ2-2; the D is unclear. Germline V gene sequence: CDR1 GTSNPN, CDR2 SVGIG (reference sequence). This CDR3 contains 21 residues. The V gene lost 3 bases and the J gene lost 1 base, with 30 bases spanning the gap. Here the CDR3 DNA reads TGTGCCTGGAGGCCCTTCCTATCCTCCCAACCCTTAGACGGGAACACCGGGGAGCTGTTTTTT. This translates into CAWRPFLSSQPLDGNTGELFF.

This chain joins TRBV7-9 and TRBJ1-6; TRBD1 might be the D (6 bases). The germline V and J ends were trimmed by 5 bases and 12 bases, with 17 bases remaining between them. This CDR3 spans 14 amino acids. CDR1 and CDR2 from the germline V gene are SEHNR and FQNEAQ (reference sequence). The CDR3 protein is CASSPQTGSGPLHF. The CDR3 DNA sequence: TGTGCCAGCAGCCCTCAGACAGGCAGTGGACCCCTCCACTTT.

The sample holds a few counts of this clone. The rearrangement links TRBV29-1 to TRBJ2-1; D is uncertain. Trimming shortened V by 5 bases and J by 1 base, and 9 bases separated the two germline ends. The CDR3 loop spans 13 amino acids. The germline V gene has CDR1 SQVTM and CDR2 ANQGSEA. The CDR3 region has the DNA TGCAGCGTTCGATCAGGTTCCTACAATGAGCAGTTCTTC. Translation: CSVRSGSYNEQFF.

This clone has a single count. The CDR3 is CASRDGPYEQYF. The DNA for the CDR3 is TGCGCCAGCAGGGACGGTCCCTACGAGCAGTACTTC. This chain uses TRBV5-1 with TRBJ2-7; D uncertain. The CDR3 loop spans 12 amino acids. Germline values: CDR1 SGHRS, CDR2 YFSETQ. Between the trimmed V and J ends, which lost 5 bases and 2 bases, there was a span of 8 bases.

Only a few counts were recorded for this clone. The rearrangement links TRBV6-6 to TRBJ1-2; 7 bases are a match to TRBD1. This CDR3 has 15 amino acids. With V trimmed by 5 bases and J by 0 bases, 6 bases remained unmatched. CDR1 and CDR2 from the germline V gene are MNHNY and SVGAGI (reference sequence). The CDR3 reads CASSVPGTANYGYTF. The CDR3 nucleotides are TGTGCCAGCAGTGTACCGGGGACAGCTAACTATGGCTACACCTTC.

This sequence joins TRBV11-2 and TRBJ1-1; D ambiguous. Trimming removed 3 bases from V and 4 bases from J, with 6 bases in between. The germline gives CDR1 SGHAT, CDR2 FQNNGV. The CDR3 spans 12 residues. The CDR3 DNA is TGTGCCAGCAGCTTTAGTAGCACTGAAGCTTTCTTT. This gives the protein CASSFSSTEAFF. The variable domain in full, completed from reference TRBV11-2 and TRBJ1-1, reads EAGVAQSPRYKIIEKRQSVAFWCNPISGHATLYWYQQILGQGPKLLIQFQNNGVVDDSQLPKDRFSAERLKGVDSTLKIQPAKLEDSAVYLCASSFSSTEAFFGQGTRLTVV.

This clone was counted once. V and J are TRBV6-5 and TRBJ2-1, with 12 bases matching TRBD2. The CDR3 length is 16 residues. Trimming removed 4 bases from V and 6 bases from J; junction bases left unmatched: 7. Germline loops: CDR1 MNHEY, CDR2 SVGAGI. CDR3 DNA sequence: TGTGCCAGCAGTTCGCTCCTAGCGGGGGGGCCCAATGAGCAGTTCTTC. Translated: CASSSLLAGGPNEQFF.

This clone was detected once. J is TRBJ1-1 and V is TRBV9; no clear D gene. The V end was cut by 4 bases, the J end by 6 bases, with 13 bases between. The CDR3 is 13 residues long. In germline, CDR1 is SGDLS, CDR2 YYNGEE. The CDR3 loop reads CASSYGDSAEAFF. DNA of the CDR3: TGTGCCAGCAGCTATGGGGATAGCGCTGAAGCTTTCTTT.

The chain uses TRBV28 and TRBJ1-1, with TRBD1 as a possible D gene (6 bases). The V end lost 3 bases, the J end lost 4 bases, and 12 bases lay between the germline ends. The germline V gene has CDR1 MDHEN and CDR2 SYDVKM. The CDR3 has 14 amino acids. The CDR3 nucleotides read TGTGCCAGCAGTTTTACAGGGCGGGGCACTGAAGCTTTCTTT. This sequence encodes CASSFTGRGTEAFF. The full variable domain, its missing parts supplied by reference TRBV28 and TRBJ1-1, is DVKVTQSSRYLVKRTGEKVFLECVQDMDHENMFWYRQDPGLGLRLIYFSYDVKMKEKGDIPEGYSVSREKKERFSLILESASTNQTSMYLCASSFTGRGTEAFFGQGTRLTVV.

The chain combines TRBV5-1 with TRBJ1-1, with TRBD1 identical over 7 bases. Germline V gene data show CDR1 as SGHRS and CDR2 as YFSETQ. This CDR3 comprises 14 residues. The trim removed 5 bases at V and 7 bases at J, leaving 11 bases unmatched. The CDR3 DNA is TGCGCCAGCAGTCACAGGGGCAGAATCGATGAAGCTTTCTTT. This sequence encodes CASSHRGRIDEAFF.

CDR3 sequence (DNA): TGTGCCAGCAGCTTAGATGGGGCGGGCACAGATACGCAGTATTTT. Amino acids: CASSLDGAGTDTQYF. The rearrangement joins TRBV7-2 to TRBJ2-3, with a possible D match to TRBD1 (5 bases). Germline values: CDR1 SGHTA, CDR2 FQGNSA. Trimming stripped 1 base from V and 1 base from J, with 9 bases between. The CDR3 has 15 amino acids.

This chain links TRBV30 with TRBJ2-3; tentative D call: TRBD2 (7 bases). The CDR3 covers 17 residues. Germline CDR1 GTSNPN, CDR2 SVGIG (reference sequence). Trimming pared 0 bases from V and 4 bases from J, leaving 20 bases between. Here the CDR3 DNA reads TGTGCCTGGAGTGTAAAGTATATGGGGGGGGGCGCAGATACGCAGTATTTT. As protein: CAWSVKYMGGGADTQYF.